This T cell receptor beta chain was identified in a study of radiotherapy plus CTLA-4 blockade in lung cancer. Patients had chemo-refractory metastatic non-small-cell lung cancer and received focal radiation plus CTLA-4 blockade that used ipilimumab. With regard to this clone: Its antigen is not known.

General study points: An expansion of tumor-derived TCR clones occurred in blood after radiotherapy plus ipilimumab.

The protocol was immunoSEQ multiplex PCR, while the TCRdb copy is restricted to in-frame clones and leaves out a portion. The sample holds approximately 95,000 clones, around 83% seen once. The V gene lost 3 bases and the J gene lost 2 bases, with 8 bases spanning the gap. CDR1 and CDR2 (germline): SGHRS, YFSETQ. This CDR3 comprises 13 residues. This TCR derives from a human donor with non-small cell lung cancer who had a partial response to radiotherapy plus ipilimumab. This specimen was peripheral blood, taken from a patient treated with radiotherapy plus ipilimumab. This chain joins TRBV5-1 and TRBJ2-5; no reliable D call. CDR3 sequence reads: CASSSPPQETQYF. The CDR3 coding sequence is TGCGCCAGCAGCTCTCCCCCTCAAGAGACCCAGTACTTC. Full variable domain (remainder filled in from reference TRBV5-1 and TRBJ2-5): KAGVTQTPRYLIKTRGQQVTLSCSPISGHRSVSWYQQTPGQGLQFLFEYFSETQRNKGNFPGRFSGRQFSNSRSEMNVSTLELGDSALYLCASSSPPQETQYFGPGTRLLVL.